This record looks at one T cell receptor beta chain sequence and its context. Its antigen is not known. CDR1 LGHNA and CDR2 YSLEER come from the germline V gene. Trimming took off 5 bases at V and 6 bases at J, with 10 bases between the two ends. The CDR3 consists of 13 residues. Clones were sequenced by immunoSEQ multiplex PCR, and TCRdb holds only the in-frame ones, with some missing. The repertoire consists of some 24,000 clones, with around 80% occurring once and the leading ten covering roughly 6%. These data belong to a study of PD-1 blockade in classical Hodgkin lymphoma. Study at large: Patients were infused with nivolumab 3 mg/kg every 2 weeks.

Whole-study findings and limits: Whoever responded completely had baseline diversity much like that seen in newly diagnosed patients. Relapsed/refractory patients reportedly had lower baseline diversity than newly diagnosed patients. Why the repertoires differ is still unclear, perhaps disease activity or prior therapy.

Time point defined: cycle 4 day 1 (C4D1), after 5 to 7 weeks of nivolumab. Exposure to brentuximab vedotin varied, and each patient had relapsed following autologous stem cell transplantation. The sequence came from a human donor with classical Hodgkin lymphoma. The sample in question was peripheral blood mononuclear cells (PBMCs), obtained before the fourth cycle of nivolumab. This chain joins TRBV4-3 and TRBJ2-2; the D gene is possibly TRBD2 (5 bases). The DNA for the CDR3 is TGCGCCAGCAGCTTGAGGGTATCCGGGGAGCTGTTTTTT. It is translated as CASSLRVSGELFF.